Listed below are T cell receptor beta chains from one sample, sequenced in a study of OX40 agonist ivuxolimab in advanced cancers. Clones were sequenced by immunoSEQ multiplex PCR, and TCRdb holds only the in-frame ones, with some missing. The table records some 59,000 clones, about 91% of them present only once. The material was CD4+ or CD8+ T cells sorted from blood, obtained in a trial of the OX40 agonist ivuxolimab. The receptors originated from an adult with an advanced solid tumor such as melanoma, head and neck, liver or kidney cancer. Each CDR3 is given with its conserved first and last residue. Each record gives: D gene, clone size, V gene, J gene, CDR3 DNA, CDR3 protein. The D gene is left open where the match is weak. Expanded clones get a size class; other rows say once, few or many, or leave the size out.

>-|-|TRBV9|TRBJ1-1
TGTGCCAGCAGCGGGGGCAGGCACTGGGCTGAAGCTTTCTTT
CASSGGRHWAEAFF
>-|-|TRBV6-5|TRBJ2-2
TGTGCCAGCAGAGCGGACACCGGGGAGCTGTTTTTT
CASRADTGELFF
>TRBD2|-|TRBV13|TRBJ2-5
TGTGCCAGCAGCTTAACTAGCGGGGGCCAAGAGACCCAGTACTTC
CASSLTSGGQETQYF
>-|-|TRBV6-5|TRBJ2-7
TGTGCCAGCAGTTTTGGGACCCAATCCTACGAGCAGTACTTC
CASSFGTQSYEQYF
>TRBD1|-|TRBV7-8|TRBJ2-1
TGTGCCAGCAGCCTTGACCCCTCCTGGGGACAGGTCTACAATGAGCAGTTCTTC
CASSLDPSWGQVYNEQFF
>-|-|TRBV19|TRBJ2-5
TGTGCCAGTAGTATCGTAGAGAGAGAGACCCAGTACTTC
CASSIVERETQYF
>-|-|TRBV19|TRBJ2-7
TGTGCCAGTAGCCACACCGCCACCTACGAGCAGTACTTC
CASSHTATYEQYF
>TRBD1|-|TRBV7-9|TRBJ1-2
TGTGCCAGCAGCTGGACAGGGACAGGGGGGACCTATGGCTACACCTTC
CASSWTGTGGTYGYTF
>-|-|TRBV5-1|TRBJ2-2
TGCGCCAGCAGCAGTTTGTTAGGGGCGAACACCGGGGAGCTGTTTTTT
CASSSLLGANTGELFF
>-|-|TRBV4-3|TRBJ2-7
TGCGCCAGCAGCCAAGATCTTGGCGACTACGAGCAGTACTTC
CASSQDLGDYEQYF
>-|-|TRBV30|TRBJ1-4
TGTGCCTGGACGGGAGGACTGCTTAATGAAAAACTGTTTTTT
CAWTGGLLNEKLFF
>-|-|TRBV6-1|TRBJ1-1
TGTGCCAGCAGTGAAATAGGGAACACTGAAGCTTTCTTT
CASSEIGNTEAFF
>-|-|TRBV28|TRBJ2-7
TGTGCCAGCATCAAAGTTGGACTACAGGGGAATGGGCAGTACTTC
CASIKVGLQGNGQYF
>TRBD1|-|TRBV5-1|TRBJ1-6
TGCGCCAGCAGCTTCACAGGGGCGGATTCACCCCTCCACTTT
CASSFTGADSPLHF
>-|-|TRBV9|TRBJ2-1
TGTGCCAGCAGCGTACAGGGGCTAGCGGCCTACAATGAGCAGTTCTTC
CASSVQGLAAYNEQFF
>TRBD1|few|TRBV27|TRBJ2-2
TGTGCCAGCAGTTTACTTGACAGGGTGGAGACCGGGGAGCTGTTTTTT
CASSLLDRVETGELFF
>-|-|TRBV9|TRBJ1-3
TGTGCCAGCAGCAATACAGTCTCTGGAAACACCATATATTTT
CASSNTVSGNTIYF
>-|-|TRBV6-5|TRBJ2-1
TGTGCCAGCAGTTACGCGACAGGCAATGAGCAGTTCTTC
CASSYATGNEQFF
>-|once|TRBV9|TRBJ2-3
TGTGCCAGCAGCGTAGAGCCAGGGGGGGATACGCAGTATTTT
CASSVEPGGDTQYF
>TRBD1|-|TRBV19|TRBJ2-1
TGTGCCAGTAGTATTAGTTACGGCAGGGGGCGCGGGAATGAGCAGTTCTTC
CASSISYGRGRGNEQFF
>TRBD1|-|TRBV5-1|TRBJ2-2
TGCGCCAGCAGCTTTTACAGGGGAGCCGGGGAGCTGTTTTTT
CASSFYRGAGELFF
>TRBD2|-|TRBV4-1|TRBJ2-7
TGCGCCAGCAGCCAAGATGGGGGAGGGGCGTCCTACGAGCAGTACTTC
CASSQDGGGASYEQYF
>-|-|TRBV7-3|TRBJ1-1
TGTGCCAGCAGCTCCCTGGGTGGGAACACTGAAGCTTTCTTT
CASSSLGGNTEAFF
>-|-|TRBV27|TRBJ2-2
TGTGCCAGCAGCGGACGCTCCCGGGGCACCGGGGAGCTGTTTTTT
CASSGRSRGTGELFF
>-|-|TRBV13|TRBJ2-3
TGTGCCAGCAGCCCCACGTACGGAGATACGCAGTATTTT
CASSPTYGDTQYF
>-|-|TRBV7-8|TRBJ2-2
TGTGCCAGCAGCTTCGTATGGTCGACCCTATCCACCGGGGAGCTGTTTTTT
CASSFVWSTLSTGELFF
>-|-|TRBV9|TRBJ1-1
TGTGCCAGCAGCGTAGATTGGGGGCTTGGAACTGAAGCTTTCTTT
CASSVDWGLGTEAFF
>-|-|TRBV10-3|TRBJ1-2
TGTGCCACCCTGGGCAGGGACTATGGCTACACCTTC
CATLGRDYGYTF
>-|-|TRBV27|TRBJ1-3
TGTGCCAGCAGTCCCCGACGGGGGACTGGAAACACCATATATTTT
CASSPRRGTGNTIYF
>-|-|TRBV29-1|TRBJ1-2
TGCAGCGTACCGTCCGGTTGGGTAGACTATGGCTACACCTTC
CSVPSGWVDYGYTF
>-|few|TRBV7-6|TRBJ1-2
TGTGCCAGCAGCTTAGGAGTGTGGGACACAGCTGGCTACACCTTC
CASSLGVWDTAGYTF
>TRBD1|-|TRBV29-1|TRBJ2-1
TGCAGCGCCCTGGGACAGGGCAACTACAATGAGCAGTTCTTC
CSALGQGNYNEQFF
>-|-|TRBV4-2|TRBJ2-2
TGTGCCAGCAGCCAAGACGGGGGTCGGTACGGGGAGCTGTTTTTT
CASSQDGGRYGELFF
>-|-|TRBV7-6|TRBJ2-7
TGTGCCAGCGGGAACTCCTACGAGCAGTACTTC
CASGNSYEQYF
>-|-|TRBV15|TRBJ2-7
TGTGCCACCAGCACAGAAGTCAGAGGGACAAGGTACGAGCAGTACTTC
CATSTEVRGTRYEQYF
>-|-|TRBV7-9|TRBJ2-7
TGTGCCAGCAGCCCTCTATCCCCACGCGACGAGCAGTACTTC
CASSPLSPRDEQYF
>-|-|TRBV15|TRBJ1-2
TGTGCCACCAGCGGCTTACAGGATGGCTACACCTTC
CATSGLQDGYTF
>-|-|TRBV28|TRBJ1-4
TGTGCCAGCCGTGGTGTCAGGGATAGAGCAACTAATGAAAAACTGTTTTTT
CASRGVRDRATNEKLFF
>-|-|TRBV9|TRBJ2-5
TGTGCCAGCAGCGTAGAGGGTAGAGTCCAAGAGACCCAGTACTTC
CASSVEGRVQETQYF
>-|-|TRBV4-1|TRBJ2-1
TGCGCCAGCAGCCATACGGGCCACAATGAGCAGTTCTTC
CASSHTGHNEQFF
>-|-|TRBV7-9|TRBJ1-3
TGTGCCAGCAGCTTCCGCGGCCCGGCGGGTGGAAACACCATATATTTT
CASSFRGPAGGNTIYF
>-|-|TRBV5-4|TRBJ1-1
TGTGCCAGCAGCTTTAGGGGGGGCACTGAAGCTTTCTTT
CASSFRGGTEAFF
>-|-|TRBV9|TRBJ2-7
TGTGCCAGCAGCGTAGCGGGGAACAGTAACTACGAGCAGTACTTC
CASSVAGNSNYEQYF
>-|few|TRBV19|TRBJ2-2
TGTGCCAGTAGTCCAGGGACCGGGGAGCTGTTTTTT
CASSPGTGELFF
>-|-|TRBV7-8|TRBJ1-2
TGTGCCAGCAGCCCGCGGATCGAACAGGCCAAATGGGGCTACACCTTC
CASSPRIEQAKWGYTF
>TRBD1|-|TRBV11-2|TRBJ2-3
TGTGCCAGCAGCTTAGGGACAGGGGGTCACGATACGCAGTATTTT
CASSLGTGGHDTQYF
>-|-|TRBV7-9|TRBJ1-4
TGTGCCAGCAGCTTAAGTATCCGGACGGTAGATGAAAAACTGTTTTTT
CASSLSIRTVDEKLFF
>TRBD2|-|TRBV9|TRBJ2-7
TGTGCCAGCAGCGTAGGAGCTAGCGGGGGCTATAGCTCCTACGAGCAGTACTTC
CASSVGASGGYSSYEQYF